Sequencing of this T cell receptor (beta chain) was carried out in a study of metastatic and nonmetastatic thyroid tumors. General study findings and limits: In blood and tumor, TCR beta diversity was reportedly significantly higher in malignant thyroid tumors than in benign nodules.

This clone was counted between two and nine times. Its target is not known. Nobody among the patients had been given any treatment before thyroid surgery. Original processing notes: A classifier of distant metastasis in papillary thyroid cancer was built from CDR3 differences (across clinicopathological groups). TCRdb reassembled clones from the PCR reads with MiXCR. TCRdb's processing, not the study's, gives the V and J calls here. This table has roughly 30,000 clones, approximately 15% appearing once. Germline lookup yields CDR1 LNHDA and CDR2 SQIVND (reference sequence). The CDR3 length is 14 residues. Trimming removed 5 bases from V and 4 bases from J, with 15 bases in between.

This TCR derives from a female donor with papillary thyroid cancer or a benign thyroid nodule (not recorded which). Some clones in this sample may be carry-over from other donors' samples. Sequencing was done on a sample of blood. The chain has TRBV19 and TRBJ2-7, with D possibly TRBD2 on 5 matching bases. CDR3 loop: CASSAEAAGYEQYF. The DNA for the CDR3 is TGTGCCAGTAGTGCGGAGGCCGCGGGTTACGAGCAGTACTTC.